This TCR beta chain was profiled in a study of T cell changes during pregnancy in multiple sclerosis. TCRdb keeps only in-frame clones here, not all; method: immunoSEQ multiplex PCR. Among tens of thousands of clones listed, nearly 95% were seen once. Germline V gives CDR1 LNHDA, CDR2 SQIVND (reference sequence). This CDR3 spans 13 amino acids. The V end was cut by 5 bases, the J end by 7 bases, with 12 bases between. The sequence came from a female donor with multiple sclerosis, enrolled in a pregnancy study. Sample: peripheral blood, taken after pregnancy. The chain employs TRBV19 and TRBJ1-3, with D possibly TRBD1 on 5 matching bases. CDR3 sequence reads: CASSVRRGNTIYF. Here the CDR3 DNA reads TGTGCCAGTAGTGTGCGGCGGGGGAACACCATATATTTT.